Included here is one T cell receptor (beta chain) sequence, with context. Clones were read by immunoSEQ multiplex PCR, and TCRdb kept only the in-frame ones, dropping some. The table lists some 310,000 clones, roughly 91% of them singletons, with over 8.5% in the top ten. The entry originates in a study of blood T cell repertoires in COVID-19. The wider study: Specimens from acute and convalescent COVID-19 originated in the United States, Italy and Spain.

V lost 4 bases to trimming and J lost 3 bases; unmatched junction nucleotides: 7. The CDR3 extends over 15 amino acids. Germline-derived CDR1 and CDR2 are SGDLS and YYNGEE. This rearrangement joins TRBV9 to TRBJ2-7, with TRBD2 matching over 10 bases. Sample: PBMCs or T cells enriched from blood (not recorded which). This TCR derives from a woman aged 25 to 39 who had recovered from COVID-19. CDR3 DNA sequence: TGTGCCAGCAGCTTCGGACTAGCGGAACTCTACGAGCAGTACTTC. Translated, it gives CASSFGLAELYEQYF.